Below are 8 T cell receptor beta chains sequenced from a single sample in a study of blood T cells in healthy people across ages (dated by TCRdb to the mid-2010s). The library was produced with 5' RACE. The instrument was an Illumina HiSeq 2500. A second PCR of about 6 to 11 cycles was run with a J-beta primer mix and a sample-barcoded 5' primer. TCRdb trimmed public reads at Q25 via fastp, called clones via MiXCR and kept in-frame beta chains. When rows share a CDR3 protein, they turn into one entry using the most common DNA and genes. Across this sample there are 700,000 to 950,000 distinct CDR3 sequences, with roughly two fifths seen only once. The biggest ten clones account for approximately 22% of the sample. The sample consisted of blood. The receptors derive from a woman aged 55-75 years in good health.

The chain combines TRBV12-3 or TRBV12-4 with TRBJ2-3; D remains unclear. V lost 8 bases and J 0 bases, leaving 6 bases between the germline ends. This CDR3 spans 12 amino acids. The CDR3 DNA reads TGTGCCAGCGAGTACAGCACAGATACGCAGTATTTT. This translates into CASEYSTDTQYF.

CDR3 in amino acids: CASSLSGRSENEQFF. In DNA form, the CDR3 reads TGCGCCAGCAGCTTGAGCGGGAGGAGTGAAAATGAGCAGTTCTTC. The chain employs TRBV5-1 and TRBJ2-1; 9 nucleotides line up with TRBD2. J was trimmed by 7 bases and V by 1 base; bases with no gene match: 6. Germline V lookup: CDR1 SGHRS, CDR2 YFSETQ. CDR3 size: 15 residues.

This clonotype was recorded a few times. The chain links TRBV10-3 to TRBJ2-3; 8 nucleotides match TRBD2. The CDR3 is 15 residues long. Looked up from germline, CDR1 is ENHRY and CDR2 is SYGVKD. V dropped 8 bases and J dropped 1; count of bases not matched to a gene: 8. CDR3 DNA sequence: TGTGCCATCGATTCGGGAGGGGATCGCACAGATACGCAGTATTTT. Translating it yields CAIDSGGDRTDTQYF.

The chain has TRBV27 and TRBJ2-7; 14 nucleotides line up with TRBD2. Germline lookup yields CDR1 MNHEY and CDR2 SMNVEV (reference sequence). V trimming: 6 bases; J trimming: 3 bases; junction bases outside the gene matches: 10. The CDR3 is made up of 17 amino acids. CDR3 sequence (DNA): TGTGCCAGCAGCCGGGGACTAGCGGGAGTTCCAAGCTACGAGCAGTACTTC. Encoded protein: CASSRGLAGVPSYEQYF.

The rearrangement joins TRBV10-3 to TRBJ2-3; 12 bases are a match to TRBD2. The CDR3 consists of 16 residues. In germline, CDR1 is ENHRY, CDR2 SYGVKD. Losses at the gene ends were 6 bases for V and 6 bases for J; bases not matched to a gene: 10. CDR3 coding DNA: TGTGCCATCAGGAGTTCTAGCGGGGGGGCCAGGGATACGCAGTATTTT. It yields the protein CAIRSSSGGARDTQYF.

CDR3 coding DNA: TGTGCCAGCAGTACCCCCAGGGGTGGTGGCTACACCTTC. The encoded protein is CASSTPRGGGYTF. The chain recombines TRBV6-5 with TRBJ1-2; tentatively, D is TRBD1 (6 bases). Germline V gene lookup returns CDR1 MNHEY and CDR2 SVGAGI. Trimming pared 5 bases from V and 7 bases from J, leaving 14 bases between. The CDR3 consists of 13 residues.

V is TRBV20-1 and J is TRBJ1-2; 11 bases match TRBD1. J was trimmed by 4 bases and V by 6 bases; bases with no gene match: 4. Germline CDR1 and CDR2: DFQATT and SNEGSKA (reference sequence). This CDR3 contains 13 residues. CDR3 bases: TGCAGTGCAGGACAGGGGGCCTCCTATGGCTACACCTTC. This encodes CSAGQGASYGYTF.

This clonotype was seen a handful of times. The chain is built from TRBV7-8 and TRBJ2-1; no clear D gene. Trimming stripped 5 bases from V and 5 bases from J, with 7 bases between. Per germline, CDR1 SGHVS and CDR2 FQNEAQ. This CDR3 comprises 12 residues. The CDR3 reads CASSTRNNEQFF. The CDR3 DNA sequence: TGTGCCAGCAGCACCCGAAACAATGAGCAGTTCTTC.